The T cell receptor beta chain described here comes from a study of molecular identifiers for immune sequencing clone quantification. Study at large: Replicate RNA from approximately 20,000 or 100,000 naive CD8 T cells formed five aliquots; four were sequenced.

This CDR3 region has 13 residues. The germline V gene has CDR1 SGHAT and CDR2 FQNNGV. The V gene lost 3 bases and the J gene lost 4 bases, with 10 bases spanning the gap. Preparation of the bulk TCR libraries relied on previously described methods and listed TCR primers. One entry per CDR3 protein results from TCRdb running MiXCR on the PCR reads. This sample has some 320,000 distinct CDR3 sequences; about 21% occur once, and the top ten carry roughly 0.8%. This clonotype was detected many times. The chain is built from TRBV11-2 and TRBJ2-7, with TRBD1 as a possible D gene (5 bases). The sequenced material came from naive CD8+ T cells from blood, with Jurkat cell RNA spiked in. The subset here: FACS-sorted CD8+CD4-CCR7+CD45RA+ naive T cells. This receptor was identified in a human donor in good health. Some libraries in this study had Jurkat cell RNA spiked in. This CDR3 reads CASSFYKGYEQYF. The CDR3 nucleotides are TGTGCCAGCAGCTTTTATAAGGGGTACGAGCAGTACTTC.